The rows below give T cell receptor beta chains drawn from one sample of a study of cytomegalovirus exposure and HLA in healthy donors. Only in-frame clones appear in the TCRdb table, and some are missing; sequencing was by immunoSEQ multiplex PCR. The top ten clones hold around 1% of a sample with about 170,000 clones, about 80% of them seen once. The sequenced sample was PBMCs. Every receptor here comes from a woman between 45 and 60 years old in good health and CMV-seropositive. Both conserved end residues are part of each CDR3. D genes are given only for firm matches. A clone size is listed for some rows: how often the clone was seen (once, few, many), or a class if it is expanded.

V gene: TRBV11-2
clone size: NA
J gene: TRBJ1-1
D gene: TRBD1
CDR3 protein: CASSLWGTGYEAFF
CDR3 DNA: TGTGCCAGCAGCTTATGGGGGACAGGGTATGAAGCTTTCTTT

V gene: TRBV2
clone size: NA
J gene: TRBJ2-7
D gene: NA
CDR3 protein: CASSSGLMVEQYF
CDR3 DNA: TGTGCCAGCAGTAGCGGTCTGATGGTTGAGCAGTACTTC

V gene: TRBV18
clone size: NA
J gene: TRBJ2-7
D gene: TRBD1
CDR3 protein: CASSEGGQGPYEQYF
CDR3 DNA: TGTGCCAGCTCAGAGGGGGGACAGGGTCCTTACGAGCAGTACTTC

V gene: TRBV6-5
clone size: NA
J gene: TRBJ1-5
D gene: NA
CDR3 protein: CASSYGSGGNQPQHF
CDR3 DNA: TGTGCCAGCAGTTACGGATCAGGGGGCAATCAGCCCCAGCATTTT

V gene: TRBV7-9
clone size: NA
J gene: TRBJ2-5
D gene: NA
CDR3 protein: CASSLGSSPTETQYF
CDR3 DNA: TGTGCCAGCAGCCTCGGGTCCTCACCAACCGAGACCCAGTACTTC

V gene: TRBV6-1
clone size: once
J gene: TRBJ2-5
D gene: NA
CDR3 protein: CASGWDNRYQETQYF
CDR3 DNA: TGTGCCAGCGGTTGGGACAACCGGTACCAAGAGACCCAGTACTTC

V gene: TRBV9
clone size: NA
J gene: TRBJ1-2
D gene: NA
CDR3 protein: CASSVEYLRGSYGYTF
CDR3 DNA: TGTGCCAGCAGCGTAGAGTATCTTAGGGGGAGCTATGGCTACACCTTC

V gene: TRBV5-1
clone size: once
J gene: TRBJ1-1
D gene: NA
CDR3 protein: CASRATGGVTEAFF
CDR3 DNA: TGCGCCAGCAGGGCCACGGGGGGAGTCACTGAAGCTTTCTTT

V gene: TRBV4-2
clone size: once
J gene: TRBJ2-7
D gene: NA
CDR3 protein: CASSQVGPGQLISYEQYF
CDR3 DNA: TGTGCCAGCAGCCAAGTTGGACCCGGACAGCTTATTTCCTACGAGCAGTACTTC

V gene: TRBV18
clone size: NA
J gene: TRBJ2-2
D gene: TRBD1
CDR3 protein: CASSPPSVGQGAGELFF
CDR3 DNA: TGTGCCAGCTCACCACCGTCGGTCGGACAGGGGGCCGGGGAGCTGTTTTTT

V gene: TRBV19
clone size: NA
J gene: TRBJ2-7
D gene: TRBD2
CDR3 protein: CASNSGRANRNEQYF
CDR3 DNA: TGTGCCAGTAATAGCGGGAGGGCCAACCGGAACGAGCAGTACTTC

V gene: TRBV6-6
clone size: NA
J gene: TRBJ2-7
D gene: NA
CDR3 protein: CASRHMQGSSYEQYF
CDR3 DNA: TGTGCCAGCCGCCACATGCAGGGAAGCTCCTACGAGCAGTACTTC

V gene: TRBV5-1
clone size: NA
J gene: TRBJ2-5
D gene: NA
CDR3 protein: CASSLLAEISPTQYF
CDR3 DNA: TGCGCCAGCAGCTTACTCGCGGAGATATCGCCGACCCAGTACTTC